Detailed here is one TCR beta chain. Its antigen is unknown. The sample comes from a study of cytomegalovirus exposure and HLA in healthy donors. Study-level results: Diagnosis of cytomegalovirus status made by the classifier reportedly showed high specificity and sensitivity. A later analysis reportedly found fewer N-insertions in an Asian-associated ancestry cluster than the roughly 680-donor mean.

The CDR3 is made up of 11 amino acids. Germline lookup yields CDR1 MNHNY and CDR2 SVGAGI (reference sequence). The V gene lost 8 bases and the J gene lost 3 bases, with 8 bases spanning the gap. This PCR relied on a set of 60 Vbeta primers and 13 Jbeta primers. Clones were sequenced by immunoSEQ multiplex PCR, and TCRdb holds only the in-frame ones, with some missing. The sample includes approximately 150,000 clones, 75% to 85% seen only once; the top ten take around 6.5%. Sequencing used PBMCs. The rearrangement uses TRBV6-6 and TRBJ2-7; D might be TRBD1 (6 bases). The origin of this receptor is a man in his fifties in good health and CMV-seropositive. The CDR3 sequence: CASEQGYEQYF. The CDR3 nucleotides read TGTGCCAGCGAACAGGGCTACGAGCAGTACTTC.